The sequence of this T cell receptor (beta chain) was determined in a study of chemoradiotherapy in HPV16-positive cancers. Overall study context: Candidate HPV-specific clones and shared TCR motifs came from a couple of HPV16-positive patients.

Trimming took 7 bases from V and 2 from J, leaving 20 bases between them. Looked up from germline, CDR1 is LNHDA and CDR2 is SQIVND (reference sequence). The CDR3 totals 16 residues. General study findings and limits: During treatment, candidate HPV-specific clones and E7-related motifs expanded in tumor.

Notes on this clone: Its antigen is currently unknown.

Clones were read by immunoSEQ multiplex PCR, and TCRdb kept only the in-frame ones, dropping some. Of more than 12,000 clones listed, roughly 93% are singletons. Sample: blood, taken from a patient who underwent chemoradiotherapy. This clonotype was sampled from a human donor with HPV-associated anogenital cancer. The chain recombines TRBV19 with TRBJ1-2, with D tentatively TRBD1 (6 bases). The CDR3 sequence is CASIPDSTASNYGYTF. The CDR3, as DNA: TGTGCCAGTATCCCGGACAGTACCGCCTCAAACTATGGCTACACCTTC.